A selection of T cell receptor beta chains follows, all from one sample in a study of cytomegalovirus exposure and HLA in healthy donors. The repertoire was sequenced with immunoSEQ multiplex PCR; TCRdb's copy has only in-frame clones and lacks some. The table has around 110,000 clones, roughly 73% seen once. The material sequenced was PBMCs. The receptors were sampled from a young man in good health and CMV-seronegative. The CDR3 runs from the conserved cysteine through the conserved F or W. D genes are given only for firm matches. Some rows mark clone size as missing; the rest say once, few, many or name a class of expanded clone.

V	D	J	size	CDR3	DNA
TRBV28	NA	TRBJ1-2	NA	CATVDSNYGYTF	TGTGCCACCGTGGACAGTAACTATGGCTACACCTTC
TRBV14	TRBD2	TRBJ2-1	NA	CASSQDLIGGSSYNEQFF	TGTGCCAGCAGCCAAGATCTTATTGGCGGGAGCTCCTACAATGAGCAGTTCTTC
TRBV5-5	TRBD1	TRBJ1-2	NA	CASGSRGGLGHYGYTF	TGTGCCAGCGGTAGCAGAGGGGGCCTGGGCCACTATGGCTACACCTTC
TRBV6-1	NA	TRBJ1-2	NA	CASRRSGGARGYTF	TGTGCCAGCAGACGATCGGGGGGCGCACGTGGCTACACCTTC
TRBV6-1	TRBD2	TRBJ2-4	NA	CASRAREASQNIQYF	TGTGCCAGCAGGGCCCGGGAGGCCTCCCAGAACATTCAGTACTTC
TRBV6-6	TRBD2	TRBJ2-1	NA	CASSFGLGGSYNEQFF	TGTGCCAGCAGTTTTGGACTAGGAGGCTCCTACAATGAGCAGTTCTTC
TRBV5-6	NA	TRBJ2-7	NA	CASSHSGGNLNYEQYF	TGTGCCAGCAGCCATTCAGGCGGGAACCTAAACTACGAGCAGTACTTC
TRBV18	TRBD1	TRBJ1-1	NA	CASSDPGTGVLGTEAFF	TGTGCCAGCTCGGATCCCGGGACAGGGGTGTTGGGCACTGAAGCTTTCTTT
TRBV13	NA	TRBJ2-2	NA	CASSLLSSLTGELFF	TGTGCCAGCAGCTTATTGTCTAGCCTAACCGGGGAGCTGTTTTTT
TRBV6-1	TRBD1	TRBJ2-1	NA	CASRYRDREVEQFF	TGTGCCAGCAGATACCGGGACAGGGAGGTAGAGCAGTTCTTC
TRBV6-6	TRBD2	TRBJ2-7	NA	CASSRNVGGGYEQYF	TGTGCCAGCAGTCGAAACGTGGGGGGAGGGTACGAGCAGTACTTC
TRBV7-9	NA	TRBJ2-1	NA	CASSYIDSRNEQFF	TGTGCCAGCAGCTACATTGACAGCCGTAATGAGCAGTTCTTC
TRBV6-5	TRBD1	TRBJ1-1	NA	CASSYSRTGNTEAFF	TGTGCCAGCAGTTACTCGAGGACAGGCAACACTGAAGCTTTCTTT
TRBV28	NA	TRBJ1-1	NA	CASPGGSEAFF	TGTGCCAGCCCGGGGGGGTCTGAAGCTTTCTTT
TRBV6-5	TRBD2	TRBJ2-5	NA	CASSYQAGPQETQYF	TGTGCCAGCAGTTACCAAGCGGGGCCCCAAGAGACCCAGTACTTC
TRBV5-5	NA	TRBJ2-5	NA	CASSRWGLQETQYF	TGTGCCAGCAGCCGCTGGGGCCTACAAGAGACCCAGTACTTC
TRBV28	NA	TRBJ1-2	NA	CASSLTGVGYGYTF	TGTGCCAGCAGTTTGACAGGTGTGGGCTATGGCTACACCTTC
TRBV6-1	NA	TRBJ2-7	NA	CASSAQAYEQYF	TGTGCCAGCAGTGCGCAGGCCTACGAGCAGTACTTC
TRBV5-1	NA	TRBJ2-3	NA	CASSLMGRDGGDTQYF	TGCGCCAGCAGCTTAATGGGGCGGGATGGTGGAGATACGCAGTATTTT
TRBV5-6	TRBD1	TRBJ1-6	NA	CASSLGAGQGTNSPLHF	TGTGCCAGCAGCTTGGGAGCGGGACAGGGCACGAATTCACCCCTCCACTTT
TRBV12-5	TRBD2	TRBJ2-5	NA	CASGLGSGRKETQYF	TGTGCTAGTGGTTTGGGAAGCGGGAGAAAAGAGACCCAGTACTTC
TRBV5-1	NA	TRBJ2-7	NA	CASSLAARGYEQYF	TGCGCCAGCAGCTTGGCAGCCAGGGGCTACGAGCAGTACTTC
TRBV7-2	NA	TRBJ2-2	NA	CASSLVSGAGELFF	TGTGCCAGCAGCTTAGTGTCAGGCGCCGGGGAGCTGTTTTTT
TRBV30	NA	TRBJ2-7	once	CAWIRAGPYEQYF	TGTGCCTGGATAAGGGCAGGGCCCTACGAGCAGTACTTC
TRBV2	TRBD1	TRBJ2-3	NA	CASMRGQGFTDTQYF	TGTGCCAGCATGCGTGGACAGGGCTTCACAGATACGCAGTATTTT
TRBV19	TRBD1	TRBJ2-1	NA	CASSAHTTGDLYNEQFF	TGTGCCAGTAGTGCCCACACCACAGGGGACCTCTACAATGAGCAGTTCTTC
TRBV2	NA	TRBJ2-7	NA	CASGYGVSEQYF	TGTGCCAGCGGGTACGGGGTGAGCGAGCAGTACTTC
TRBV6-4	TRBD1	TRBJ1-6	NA	CASSDTFRTGGPSPLHF	TGTGCCAGCAGTGACACTTTTCGGACAGGGGGTCCTTCACCCCTCCACTTT
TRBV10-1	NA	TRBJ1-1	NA	CASSESRRPIDTEAFF	TGCGCCAGCAGTGAGTCGAGGCGTCCCATAGACACTGAAGCTTTCTTT
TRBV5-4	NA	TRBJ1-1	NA	CASSLLQGNTEAFF	TGTGCCAGCAGCTTATTACAGGGGAACACTGAAGCTTTCTTT
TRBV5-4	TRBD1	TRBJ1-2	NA	CASSRTGDNGYTF	TGTGCCAGCAGCCGGACAGGGGATAATGGCTACACCTTC
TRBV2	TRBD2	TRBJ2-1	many	CASGTSGRNEQFF	TGTGCCAGCGGGACTAGCGGGAGAAATGAGCAGTTCTTC
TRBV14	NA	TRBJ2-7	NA	CASSLYQGGNEQYF	TGTGCCAGCAGCCTCTACCAGGGGGGAAACGAGCAGTACTTC
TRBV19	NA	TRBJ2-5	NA	CASSSLGGRETQYF	TGTGCCAGTAGCTCCCTCGGGGGGCGGGAGACCCAGTACTTC
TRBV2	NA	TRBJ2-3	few	CASSLFSGLVTDTQYF	TGTGCCAGCAGCTTATTTTCAGGTCTGGTCACAGATACGCAGTATTTT
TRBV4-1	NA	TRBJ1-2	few	CASSQDNRGSNYGYTF	TGCGCCAGCAGCCAAGATAATCGGGGGTCTAACTATGGCTACACCTTC
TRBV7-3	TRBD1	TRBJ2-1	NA	CASSLRDRGWGEQFF	TGTGCCAGCAGCTTAAGGGACAGGGGATGGGGTGAGCAGTTCTTC